A single TCR beta chain is shown here with its context. The sample belongs to a study of blood T cell repertoires in COVID-19. This CDR3 is built from 16 residues. In germline, CDR1 is SGHNT, CDR2 YENEEA. Trimming cost V 5 bases and J 2 bases; bases outside gene matches: 6. TCRdb keeps only in-frame clones here, not all; method: immunoSEQ multiplex PCR. The sample carries about 270,000 clones, 80% to 90% recorded once. The sample was PBMCs or T cells enriched from blood (not recorded which). The sequence came from a woman in her late teens or twenties who had recovered from COVID-19. The gene calls are TRBV11-3 and TRBJ2-2; 9 bases map to TRBD1. The CDR3 reads CASSPGQGLNTGELFF. The CDR3 DNA sequence: TGTGCCAGCAGCCCTGGACAGGGGCTTAACACCGGGGAGCTGTTTTTT.